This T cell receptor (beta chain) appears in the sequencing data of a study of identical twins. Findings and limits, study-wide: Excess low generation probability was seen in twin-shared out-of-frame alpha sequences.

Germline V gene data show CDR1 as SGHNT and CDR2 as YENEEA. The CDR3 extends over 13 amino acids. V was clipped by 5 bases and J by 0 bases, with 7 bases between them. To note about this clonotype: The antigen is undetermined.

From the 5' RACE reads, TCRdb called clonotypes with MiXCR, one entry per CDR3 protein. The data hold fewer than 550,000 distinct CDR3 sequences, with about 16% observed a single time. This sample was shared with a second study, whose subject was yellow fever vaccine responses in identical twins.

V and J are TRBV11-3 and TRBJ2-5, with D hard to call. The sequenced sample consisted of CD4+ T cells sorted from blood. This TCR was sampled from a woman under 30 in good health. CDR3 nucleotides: TGTGCCAGCAGCCAACGTAACCAAGAGACCCAGTACTTC. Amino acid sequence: CASSQRNQETQYF.